Presented here are 12 T cell receptor beta chains from one specimen sequenced in a study of blood T cell repertoires in COVID-19. Profiled with immunoSEQ multiplex PCR; TCRdb holds only in-frame clones, not every one. The sample records some 110,000 clones, over 70% being singletons. Sequencing input: peripheral blood. These receptors all come from a man aged 45 to 65 with acute or convalescent COVID-19.

This chain joins TRBV3-1 (or the pseudogene TRBV3-2) and TRBJ2-5, with TRBD2 matching 8 bases. The J segment lost 5 bases and the V segment lost 0 bases, leaving 8 bases of the junction unmatched. This CDR3 is built from 16 residues. CDR1 is LGHDT, CDR2 YNNKEL, per germline (reference sequence). CDR3 in amino acids: CASSQEPAGVRETQYF. Written as DNA, the CDR3 is TGTGCCAGCAGCCAAGAGCCAGCGGGAGTTAGGGAGACCCAGTACTTC.

The rearrangement links TRBV6-1 to TRBJ2-7; 8 bases fit TRBD1. In germline, CDR1 is MNHNS, CDR2 SASEGT. The CDR3 loop spans 14 amino acids. Losses at the gene ends were 3 bases for V and 6 bases for J; bases not matched to a gene: 7. The DNA for the CDR3 is TGTGCCAGCAGTGAGGGACAGGTCATGGGCGAGCAGTACTTC. Its translation: CASSEGQVMGEQYF.

The chain couples TRBV29-1 to TRBJ2-6, with D maybe TRBD2 (5 bases). In germline, CDR1 is SQVTM, CDR2 ANQGSEA. This CDR3 contains 14 residues. V lost 3 bases to trimming and J lost 2 bases, with 8 bases between them. Here the CDR3 reads CSVDSGAGANVLTF. For the CDR3, the DNA is TGCAGCGTTGACTCCGGGGCTGGGGCCAACGTCCTGACTTTC.

The V gene is TRBV7-2, the J gene TRBJ2-7; TRBD2 matches 7 bases. Germline-derived CDR1 and CDR2 are SGHTA and FQGNSA. The V segment lost 5 bases and the J segment 2 bases; nucleotides outside the gene matches: 6. This CDR3 region has 14 residues. The CDR3 reads CASSRDYVTYEQYF. The CDR3, as DNA: TGTGCCAGCAGCCGGGACTATGTAACCTACGAGCAGTACTTC. The variable domain in full, completed from reference TRBV7-2 and TRBJ2-7, reads GAGVSQSPSNKVTEKGKDVELRCDPISGHTALYWYRQSLGQGLEFLIYFQGNSAPDKSGLPSDRFSAERTGGSVSTLTIQRTQQEDSAVYLCASSRDYVTYEQYFGPGTRLTVT.

J is TRBJ2-3 and V is TRBV7-9; TRBD2 is a possible D gene (8 bases). Per the germline V gene, CDR1 is SEHNR and CDR2 is FQNEAQ (reference sequence). This CDR3 is 16 amino acids long. V lost 5 bases and J 4 bases, leaving 19 bases between the germline ends. The CDR3 coding sequence is TGTGCCAGCAGCCCGAGGGACAGCGGGAGTTCAGATACGCAGTATTTT. This sequence encodes CASSPRDSGSSDTQYF.

The J gene is TRBJ1-5, the V gene TRBV10-3, with a weak D call TRBD1 (6 bases). Trimming took 2 bases from V and 3 from J, leaving 8 bases between them. Germline V gene data show CDR1 as ENHRY and CDR2 as SYGVKD. This CDR3 has 14 amino acids. CDR3 amino acids: CAISEDRINQPQHF. The CDR3 coding sequence is TGTGCCATCAGTGAGGACAGGATCAATCAGCCCCAGCATTTT.

The V gene is TRBV5-1, the J gene TRBJ1-2, with 7 bases lining up with TRBD1. The germline gives CDR1 SGHRS, CDR2 YFSETQ. Trimming at V came to 0 bases and at J to 4 bases, leaving 6 bases not matched to a gene. The CDR3 extends over 15 amino acids. For the CDR3, the DNA is TGCGCCAGCAGCTTGGAGGTAGGGGGCTCCTATGGCTACACCTTC. Its protein product is CASSLEVGGSYGYTF.

The chain employs TRBV9 and TRBJ2-2, with TRBD1 as a possible D gene (6 bases). The CDR3 totals 14 residues. Germline CDR1 and CDR2: SGDLS and YYNGEE. The V and J ends lost 3 bases and 3 bases respectively, with 9 bases between them. The CDR3 DNA is TGTGCCAGCAGCGAACAGGGATACACCGGGGAGCTGTTTTTT. Protein product: CASSEQGYTGELFF.

V gene TRBV18 combines with J gene TRBJ1-1; D is perhaps TRBD1 (6 bases). The CDR3 is made up of 14 amino acids. The germline V gene encodes CDR1 KGHSH and CDR2 LQKENI. Deletions cut 3 bases from V and 6 bases from J, with 14 bases between. CDR3 sequence: CASSPVGGASEAFF. CDR3 bases: TGTGCCAGCTCACCGGTCGGGGGGGCTTCTGAAGCTTTCTTT.

This chain connects TRBV7-2 to TRBJ2-1; D not resolved. V lost 0 bases and J 1 base, leaving 13 bases between the germline ends. CDR1 and CDR2 (germline): SGHTA, FQGNSA. The CDR3 covers 17 residues. The CDR3 reads CASSLAVLAASYNEQFF. The CDR3 DNA reads as TGTGCCAGCAGCTTAGCCGTTCTGGCGGCTTCCTACAATGAGCAGTTCTTC. The full variable domain, in which reference TRBV7-2 and TRBJ2-1 provide the parts outside the CDR3, is GAGVSQSPSNKVTEKGKDVELRCDPISGHTALYWYRQSLGQGLEFLIYFQGNSAPDKSGLPSDRFSAERTGGSVSTLTIQRTQQEDSAVYLCASSLAVLAASYNEQFFGPGTRLTVL.

The chain recombines TRBV3-1 (or the pseudogene TRBV3-2) with TRBJ2-5, with 8 bases lining up with TRBD1. Germline CDR1 LGHDT, CDR2 YNNKEL (reference sequence). Trimming cost V 4 bases and J 3 bases; bases outside gene matches: 4. The length of the CDR3 is 14 residues. The DNA for the CDR3 is TGTGCCAGCAGCCCCAGGGGGCTTGAAGAGACCCAGTACTTC. This codes for CASSPRGLEETQYF.

The chain couples TRBV7-9 to TRBJ2-7; 8 nucleotides match TRBD2. With 5 bases clipped from V and 4 bases from J, the junction kept 13 bases outside the gene matches. Germline CDR1 reads SEHNR; CDR2 reads FQNEAQ (reference sequence). CDR3 length equals 16 residues. The CDR3 loop is CASSTTTLRGGYEQYF. DNA of the CDR3: TGTGCCAGCAGCACCACGACTCTACGGGGGGGATACGAGCAGTACTTC.